The rows below give T cell receptor beta chains drawn from one sample of a study of PD-1 blockade in classical Hodgkin lymphoma. Assay: immunoSEQ multiplex PCR; the TCRdb copy retains only in-frame clones and omits some. Among about 27,000 clones listed, around four fifths were seen once. The sample in question was peripheral blood mononuclear cells (PBMCs), obtained before the second cycle of nivolumab. Receptors originate from a human donor with classical Hodgkin lymphoma. Both conserved end residues are trimmed from each CDR3. Each record gives: J gene, V gene, CDR3 protein.

j_gene: TRBJ2-2
v_gene: TRBV6-5
CDR3aa: ASTTGQGATGELF

j_gene: TRBJ1-2
v_gene: TRBV5-5
CDR3aa: ASSARDSLGT

j_gene: TRBJ1-3
v_gene: TRBV5-1
CDR3aa: ASSLSQAGSGNTIY

j_gene: TRBJ1-1
v_gene: TRBV7-2
CDR3aa: ASSPQVNTEAF

j_gene: TRBJ1-2
v_gene: TRBV7-2
CDR3aa: ASSLLRAVYGYT

j_gene: TRBJ1-3
v_gene: TRBV6-5
CDR3aa: ASSFGRVASGNTIY

j_gene: TRBJ1-2
v_gene: TRBV10-3
CDR3aa: AISEGQGNGYT

j_gene: TRBJ1-5
v_gene: TRBV13
CDR3aa: ASSLRGQPQH

j_gene: TRBJ2-3
v_gene: TRBV5-1
CDR3aa: ASSLQGAREDTQY

j_gene: TRBJ1-1
v_gene: TRBV18
CDR3aa: ASSPAGSRTEAF

j_gene: TRBJ1-4
v_gene: TRBV29-1
CDR3aa: SVEEVHQGANEKLF

j_gene: TRBJ2-2
v_gene: TRBV5-1
CDR3aa: ASSLGLANTGELF

j_gene: TRBJ1-5
v_gene: TRBV5-6
CDR3aa: ASTRLEISNQPQH

j_gene: TRBJ1-6
v_gene: TRBV19
CDR3aa: ASSTDRSYSPLH

j_gene: TRBJ1-5
v_gene: TRBV28
CDR3aa: ASSFDRNQPQH

j_gene: TRBJ2-1
v_gene: TRBV28
CDR3aa: ASSLRDRDNNEQF

j_gene: TRBJ2-7
v_gene: TRBV4-1
CDR3aa: ASSHATGRSSYEQY

j_gene: TRBJ1-2
v_gene: TRBV2
CDR3aa: ASSEQDNYGYT

j_gene: TRBJ2-3
v_gene: TRBV6-5
CDR3aa: ASSPGTPADTQY

j_gene: TRBJ1-6
v_gene: TRBV7-9
CDR3aa: ASSLATDNSPLH

j_gene: TRBJ2-1
v_gene: TRBV11-3
CDR3aa: ASSKGVGLADPHEQF

j_gene: TRBJ2-7
v_gene: TRBV18
CDR3aa: ASSPAGQGSYEQY

j_gene: TRBJ2-1
v_gene: TRBV4-2
CDR3aa: ASSQSPGQPEQF

j_gene: TRBJ2-3
v_gene: TRBV27
CDR3aa: ASSRWASGGTDTQY

j_gene: TRBJ2-3
v_gene: TRBV6-5
CDR3aa: ASSYSYGTDTQY

j_gene: TRBJ1-2
v_gene: TRBV6-5
CDR3aa: ASSFLQGAGYT

j_gene: TRBJ2-1
v_gene: TRBV5-1
CDR3aa: ASSPEAGGNGISQF

j_gene: TRBJ2-7
v_gene: TRBV19
CDR3aa: ATGRGAYYEQY

j_gene: TRBJ1-1
v_gene: TRBV19
CDR3aa: ASSNPGQGFTEAF

j_gene: TRBJ2-1
v_gene: TRBV30
CDR3aa: AWSVLRGSYNEQF

j_gene: TRBJ1-1
v_gene: TRBV7-2
CDR3aa: ASRPGTESNTEAF

j_gene: TRBJ2-1
v_gene: TRBV6-6
CDR3aa: ASSYSTPVGEQF

j_gene: TRBJ2-7
v_gene: TRBV13
CDR3aa: ASSLGGTLYEQY

j_gene: TRBJ1-2
v_gene: TRBV9
CDR3aa: ASSVDRQGINYGYT

j_gene: TRBJ1-2
v_gene: TRBV30
CDR3aa: AWSVPPPPHYGYT

j_gene: TRBJ1-2
v_gene: TRBV7-2
CDR3aa: ASSYEPYGYT

j_gene: TRBJ2-3
v_gene: TRBV5-1
CDR3aa: ASSGEALGAY

j_gene: TRBJ2-7
v_gene: TRBV29-1
CDR3aa: SVPGLASDEQY

j_gene: TRBJ1-2
v_gene: TRBV5-1
CDR3aa: ASSPRQGPLNYGYT

j_gene: TRBJ1-1
v_gene: TRBV19
CDR3aa: ASSIAGTEAF

j_gene: TRBJ1-2
v_gene: TRBV6-1
CDR3aa: ASSVRVVETKANYGYT

j_gene: TRBJ1-4
v_gene: TRBV5-1
CDR3aa: ASSPGGGEKLF

j_gene: TRBJ1-3
v_gene: TRBV2
CDR3aa: ASRRDSGNTIY

j_gene: TRBJ1-2
v_gene: TRBV28
CDR3aa: ASSPSTGYGYT